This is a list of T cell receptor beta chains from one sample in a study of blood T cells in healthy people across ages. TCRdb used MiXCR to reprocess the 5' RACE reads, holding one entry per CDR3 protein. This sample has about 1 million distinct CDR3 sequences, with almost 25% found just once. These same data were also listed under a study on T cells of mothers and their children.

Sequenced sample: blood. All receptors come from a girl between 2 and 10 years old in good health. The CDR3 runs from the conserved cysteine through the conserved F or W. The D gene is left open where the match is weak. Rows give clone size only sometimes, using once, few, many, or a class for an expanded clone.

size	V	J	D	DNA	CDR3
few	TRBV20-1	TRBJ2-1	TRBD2	TGCAGTGCAGCCACCGGGACTAGCGGGGGGAGGCAGTTCTTC	CSAATGTSGGRQFF
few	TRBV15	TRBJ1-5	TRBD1	TGTGCCACCAGCAGAGAGGGACAGAGTTATCAGCCCCAGCATTTT	CATSREGQSYQPQHF
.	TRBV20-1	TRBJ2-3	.	TGCAGTGCTAAGTTGATGTTCGAGCGGTCCCCGGGTACGCAGTATTTT	CSAKLMFERSPGTQYF
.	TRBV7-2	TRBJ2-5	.	TGTGCCAGCAGCTTGGACTCGGCGGAAGAGACCCAGTACTTC	CASSLDSAEETQYF
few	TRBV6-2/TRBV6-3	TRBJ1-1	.	TGTGCCAGCAGACCCCCTACTGAAGCTTTCTTT	CASRPPTEAFF
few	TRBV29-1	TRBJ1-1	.	TGCAGCGCTACTATAGACCTGAACACTGAAGCTTTCTTT	CSATIDLNTEAFF
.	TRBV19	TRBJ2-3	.	TGTGCCTCATCCCCTAGTATAATCCCTCTGCAAGATACGCAGTATTTT	CASSPSIIPLQDTQYF
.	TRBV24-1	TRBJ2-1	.	TGTGCCACCAGTTTGAAGGGCACTGAGCAGTTCTTC	CATSLKGTEQFF
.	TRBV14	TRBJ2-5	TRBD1	TGTGCCAGCAGCCAGGGACAGGGGACTACCCAGTACTTC	CASSQGQGTTQYF
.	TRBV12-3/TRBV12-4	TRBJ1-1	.	TGTGCCAGCAGTTTCTCGGTTTCGAACACTGAAGCTTTCTTT	CASSFSVSNTEAFF
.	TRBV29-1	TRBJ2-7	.	TGCAGCGTTGAACGGGACGGAGCCTACGAGCAGTACTTC	CSVERDGAYEQYF
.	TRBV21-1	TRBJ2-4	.	TGTGCCAGCAGCAACGTACAGGGAACATGTGTGGCCAAAAACATTCAGTACTTC	CASSNVQGTCVAKNIQYF
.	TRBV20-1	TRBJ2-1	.	TGCAGTGCTAGAGATCTAGGCGGGGGCCTTTACAATGAGCAGTTCTTC	CSARDLGGGLYNEQFF
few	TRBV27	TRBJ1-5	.	TGTGCCAGCAGTATGTACAGGTATACAGTTGAGCCCCAGCATTTT	CASSMYRYTVEPQHF
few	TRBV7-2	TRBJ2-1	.	TGTGCCAGCAGCTTTGCGGGGGCGAACGTCAATGAGCAGTTCTTC	CASSFAGANVNEQFF
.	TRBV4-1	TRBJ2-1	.	TGCGCCAGCACCCGACCGGGGGCAGGGAGGGAGCAGTTCTTC	CASTRPGAGREQFF
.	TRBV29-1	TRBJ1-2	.	TGCAGCGTTGTTGAGGGGGGAGCTAACTATGGCTACACCTTC	CSVVEGGANYGYTF
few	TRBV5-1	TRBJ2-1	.	TGCGCCAGCAGGGAGGGGGCCGGGACTAGAGTCGATGAGCAGTTCTTC	CASREGAGTRVDEQFF
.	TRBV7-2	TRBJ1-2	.	TGTGCCAGCAGCGGTAGGGAGAACTATGGCTACACCTTC	CASSGRENYGYTF
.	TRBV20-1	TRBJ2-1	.	TGCAGTGCTAGGTTAGGGGGCCGCGGGATAGAGGTTAATGAGCAGTTCTTC	CSARLGGRGIEVNEQFF
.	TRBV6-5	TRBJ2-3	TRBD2	TGTGCCAGCAGCCGACTAGCGGGAGTTACAGATACGCAGTATTTT	CASSRLAGVTDTQYF
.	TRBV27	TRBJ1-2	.	TGTGCCAGCAGTTTATCGAGGGTCCTCGACAGGACCTATGGCGGCTACACCTTC	CASSLSRVLDRTYGGYTF
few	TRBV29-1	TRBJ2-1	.	TGCAGCGTTGAGATTGAAACTAGCCCCGGGGATGAGCAGTTCTTC	CSVEIETSPGDEQFF
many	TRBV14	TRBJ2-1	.	TGTGCCAGCAGCCCCGGGGGCCCAGACTCCTACAATGAGCAGTTCTTC	CASSPGGPDSYNEQFF
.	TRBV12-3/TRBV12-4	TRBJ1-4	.	TGTGCCAGCAGCCCCCGGAGGGAGGAGAGAGAACTGTTTTTT	CASSPRREERELFF
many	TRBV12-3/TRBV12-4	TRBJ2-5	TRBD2	TGTGCCAGCAGTTTAGCGGGAGGGAAGGAGACCCAGTACTTC	CASSLAGGKETQYF
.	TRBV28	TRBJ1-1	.	TGTGCCAGTAACCGGGCCGAGGGGACTGAAGCTTTCTTT	CASNRAEGTEAFF